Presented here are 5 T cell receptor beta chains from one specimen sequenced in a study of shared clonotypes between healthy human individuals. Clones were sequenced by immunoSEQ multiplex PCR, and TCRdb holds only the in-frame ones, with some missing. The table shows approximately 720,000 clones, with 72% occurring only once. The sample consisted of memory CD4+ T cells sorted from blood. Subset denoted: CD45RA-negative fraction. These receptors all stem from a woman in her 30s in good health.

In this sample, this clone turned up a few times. CDR3 amino acids: CASSFYGREGGYTF. Here the CDR3 DNA reads TGTGCCAGCAGTTTTTATGGCAGGGAGGGTGGCTACACCTTC. The genes are TRBV27 and TRBJ1-2; D may be TRBD1 (5 bases). Germline V gene data show CDR1 as MNHEY and CDR2 as SMNVEV (reference sequence). The CDR3 contains 14 residues. Trimming removed 3 bases from V and 7 bases from J, with 15 bases in between.

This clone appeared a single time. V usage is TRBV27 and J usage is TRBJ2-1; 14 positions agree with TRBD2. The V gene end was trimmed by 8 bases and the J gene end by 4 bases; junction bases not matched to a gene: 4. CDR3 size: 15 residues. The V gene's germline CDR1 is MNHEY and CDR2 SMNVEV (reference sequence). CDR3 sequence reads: CASRGLAGGYNEQFF. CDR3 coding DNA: TGTGCCAGCCGCGGACTAGCGGGGGGATACAATGAGCAGTTCTTC.

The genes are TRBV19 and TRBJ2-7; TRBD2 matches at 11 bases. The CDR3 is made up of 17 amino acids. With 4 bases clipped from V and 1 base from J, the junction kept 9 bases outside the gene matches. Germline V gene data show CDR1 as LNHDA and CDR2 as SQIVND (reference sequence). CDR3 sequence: CASSTTLAGGRSYEQYF. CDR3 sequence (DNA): TGTGCCAGTAGTACGACTCTAGCGGGAGGTCGATCCTACGAGCAGTACTTC.

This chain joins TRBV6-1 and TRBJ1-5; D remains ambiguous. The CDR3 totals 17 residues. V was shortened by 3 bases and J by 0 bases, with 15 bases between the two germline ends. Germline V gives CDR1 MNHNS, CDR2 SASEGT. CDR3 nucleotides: TGTGCCAGCAGTGAGGGCAGTAGGAGTGATAGCAATCAGCCCCAGCATTTT. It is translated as CASSEGSRSDSNQPQHF.

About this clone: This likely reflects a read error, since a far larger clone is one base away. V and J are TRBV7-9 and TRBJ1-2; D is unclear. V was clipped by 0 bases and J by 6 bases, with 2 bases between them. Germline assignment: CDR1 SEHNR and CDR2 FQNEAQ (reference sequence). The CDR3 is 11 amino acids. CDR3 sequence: CASSLADGYTF. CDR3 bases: TGTGCCAGCAGCTTAGCGGATGGCTACACCTTC.